This TCR beta chain was sequenced for a study of OX40 agonist ivuxolimab in advanced cancers. Any history of autoimmune disease or systemic immunosuppression disqualified patients. CDR1 is SGHTA and CDR2 is FQGNSA in the germline V gene. The CDR3 sequence is 16 residues long. V shed 3 bases and J shed 5 bases, with 16 bases lying between them. Study-wide results and caveats: Clones of CD4+ and CD8+ blood T cells grew by week 6 at doses of 0.1 to 3.0 mg/kg. Specificity for antigen went undetermined in the expanded peripheral T cells. Expanded clones were, on average, more numerous among CD8+ T cells than CD4+.

Clones were read by immunoSEQ multiplex PCR, and TCRdb kept only the in-frame ones, dropping some. This table has 65,000 to 95,000 clones, 89% appearing once. To note about this clone: Antigen: not known.

The sequences come from CD4+ or CD8+ T cells sorted from blood, collected in a trial of the OX40 agonist ivuxolimab. This chain connects TRBV7-2 to TRBJ2-2; D is possibly TRBD2 (7 bases). This sequence was found in an adult with an advanced solid tumor such as melanoma, head and neck, liver or kidney cancer. Here the CDR3 reads CASSFLAGDRTGELFF. The CDR3 bases are TGTGCCAGCAGCTTTCTGGCGGGAGACAGGACCGGGGAGCTGTTTTTT.